This T cell receptor (beta chain) was documented in a study of cytomegalovirus exposure and HLA in healthy donors (dated by TCRdb to the late 2010s). Background for the entire study: In an earlier analysis of roughly 590 of the donors, roughly 300 Gb of sequence data and just under 120 million unique TCR beta sequences from about 179 million T cells were reported. An early release covering approximately 600 HLA-typed donors comprised approximately 290 gigabases of sequencing data and around 80 million unique TCR sequences. Of the 398 genotyped donors, approximately 82% fell in the genetic ancestry cluster associated with self-reported Caucasian donors. The study was designed to test whether signatures of past pathogen exposure could be identified by cataloging public T cell receptors. The T cell repertoires of under 700 subjects were profiled by immunosequencing and related to cytomegalovirus serostatus. In addition to the first cohort of 500 to 850 subjects, a separate validation cohort of approximately 130 different subjects was used. To predict cytomegalovirus infection status, the study brought together high-throughput TCR immunosequencing, statistical association of individual TCRs with disease status, and machine learning. To study patterns of TCR occurrence, a later analysis re-analyzed previously published TCR beta repertoires from under 750 donors and added high-resolution HLA genotyping. The later analysis used no new phenotypic data to find candidate immune exposures, relying instead on TCR beta sequences and their occurrence across donors. In an earlier analysis of roughly 540 of the donors, high-throughput TCR beta sequencing was used to judge whether each TCR beta V gene segment behaved as functional or pseudogenic. Donor age, sex, ethnicity and CMV serostatus were collected together with the repertoire data. In a later genetic analysis, genome-wide SNP genotypes for about three fifths of the roughly 670 donors were used, and that subset was treated as a discovery cohort. All discovery cohort repertoires had been generated using a single sequencing platform. Both class I and class II loci were covered by HLA typing, at four-digit resolution. Typing coverage varied by locus: roughly 620-640 donors for A, B, C, DRB1 and DQB1; under 550 for DQA1; about 590 for DPA1; about 450 for DPB1. Because of strong linkage in the cohort, a handful of DR-DQ haplotypes were treated as single units for association and clustering. On average, 235,054 unique TCR beta nucleotide sequences were sequenced per donor among 398 genotyped donors of the cohort, with roughly 19% of those sequences being non-productive.

As regards this clone: There is no known antigen for this receptor. The input lacks base qualities; no much larger clone sits a single base away.

Summary of the overall study and its limitations: It was suggested by the authors that the approach could potentially be generalized to other disease states and immunological phenotypes. In a later analysis, HLA-associated TCR beta chains were found to be more clonally expanded and to have lower generation probabilities than equally common non-associated chains. Several of the top co-occurrence clusters appeared to be linked to parvovirus B19, influenza, CMV and Epstein-Barr virus, according to a later analysis. In a later analysis, the rate of TCR association differed among HLA loci, with DRB1 alleles having the most associated TCRs and HLA-C alleles having the fewest. Some IMGT-functional V segments, including TRBV6-2 and TRBV6-3, could not be told apart with the 87-base-pair reads, so those segments were excluded. Roughly 15 rarely observed V segments, including chromosome 9 orphons, were excluded from the earlier analysis of some 590 of the donors because counts were too low. Most TCR sequences were observed very rarely across donors, whereas some public TCRs were present in many individuals. A cluster of highly shared sequence variants was judged likely to be a technical artifact of the sequencing pipeline. In vitro tests confirmed that three of the cytomegalovirus-associated TCR beta chains recognize cytomegalovirus antigens. The classifier was reported to diagnose cytomegalovirus status with high specificity and sensitivity in both the original cohort and the validation cohort. An association between a missense DCLRE1C variant and V-gene and J-gene trimming of TCR beta chains was found in a later genetic analysis and replicated in an independent cohort. Specific HLA alleles were associated with 15,000 to 20,000 TCR beta sequences at a false discovery rate of 0.05 in a later analysis. CMV serostatus was the only immune exposure information available for the cohort. In a later genetic analysis, fewer N-insertions in productive TCRs were reported among donors in an Asian-associated ancestry cluster than the roughly 710-donor mean. Linkage disequilibrium might explain the correlated functional status among segregating V segments, but an unknown experimental factor could not be excluded. An earlier analysis of approximately 590 of the donors showed that most TCR beta V segments appeared in productive rearrangements either about 87% or about 30% of the time, which broadly matched IMGT annotations. Most CMV-associated TCR beta chains appeared to be HLA-restricted in a later analysis, and the HLA associations seemed to be driven largely by CMV exposure. A further reported finding was that TCR beta sequences accurately predicted the HLA-A and HLA-B alleles for most subjects in the first cohort. Presence/absence analyses assumed roughly uniform sequencing depth across donors, an assumption that may not hold. In the study, around 150 TCR beta chains were listed as associated with cytomegalovirus. Because HLA typing was unavailable for some donors at each locus, only the typed subset was used in association tests. The cohort was sequenced for TCR beta chains only, and without alpha or paired-chain data the features that could be detected were limited. When HLA alleles, especially DR and DQ, strongly co-occurred, TCR associations were difficult to assign to individual alleles.

CDR1 and CDR2, per the germline V gene, are ENHRY and SYGVKD. Inclusive of the bounding cysteine and phenylalanine, the CDR3 is 15 residues long. The kept DNA is CDR3 alone, 45 bases in frame from the first base. Germline trimming: 2 bases from V, 5 bases from J; junction bases outside gene matches: 8. The cohort was made up of about 610 healthy bone marrow donors. At the time of sampling, all cohort members were nominally healthy, though unrecorded immune exposures were likely present. The donor tested CMV seropositive, placing the donor among the 289 seropositive members of the cohort. Every donor gave a peripheral blood sample, and the peripheral blood mononuclear cells from that sample were used for TCR beta sequencing. The Qiagen DNeasy Blood Extraction Kit was used to extract genomic DNA from the blood cell samples. Library creation used the immunoSEQ multiplex PCR assay. For the multiplex PCR, a mixture combining 60 forward primers for TCR Vbeta segments and 13 reverse primers for TCR Jbeta segments was used. A multiplex PCR assay on genomic DNA amplified the CDR3 region of rearranged TCR beta genes. The Illumina HiSeq System was used to sequence the amplified TCR beta libraries as 87-base-pair reads. The study's own analysis went as follows. Across the 670 or so repertoires, a later analysis counted approximately 83 million unique TCR beta chains, 8.5 million to 12 million of which were shared by at least two donors. A nearest-neighbor algorithm error-corrected the raw reads and collapsed the reads into unique sequences, merging closely related sequences to remove PCR and sequencing errors. Alignment of CDR3 sequences to IMGT reference sequences was used to assign V, D and J gene segments. For a sequence to be retained, a match of at least six nucleotides was required to both a V gene segment and a J gene segment. Rearrangements were classified as productive when the CDR3 lacked stop codons and remained in frame with V and J, and all other rearrangements were classified as non-productive. Following IMGT convention, CDR3 was defined as the stretch from the second conserved V-encoded cysteine to the conserved J-encoded phenylalanine. The earlier analysis of approximately 500 of the donors excluded sequences that lacked an unambiguous match to a single V gene segment. An earlier analysis of 587 of the donors called V segments functional above 56.7% productive rearrangements and segregating when the between-donor standard deviation exceeded 5%. A statistical classification framework was developed to diagnose cytomegalovirus status using the catalog of TCR beta chain sequences. In a later analysis, V and J genes were assigned by comparing TCR nucleotide sequences against IMGT/GENE-DB human TR gene sequences. The TCRdist pipeline was used in a later analysis to assign CDR3 sequences and most-parsimonious VDJ recombination scenarios. In a later analysis, each TCR beta chain was defined by its CDR3 amino acid sequence together with its V-gene family, and reads without a unique V-gene family were excluded. A later analysis removed 500 to 650 highly shared, low-generation-probability nucleotide sequences to deal with suspected cross-contamination and a sequencing artifact. In a later analysis, a clonal expansion index was calculated for each public chain from normalized within-repertoire ranks of inferred template counts. In a later analysis, generation probabilities were computed with a VDJ recombination model fitted to out-of-frame rearrangements, and the resulting probabilities were checked against IGoR. In a later analysis, hypergeometric tests were used to score TCR-TCR, TCR-HLA and TCR-CMV co-occurrence, with a repertoire-size bias correction applied to TCR pairs. To estimate false discovery rates, a later analysis permuted the HLA or CMV assignments 20 times. In a later analysis, co-occurring TCRs were grouped using DBSCAN, with TCRdist sequence similarity added in when clustering inside HLA-allele-positive subsets. Repertoires with fewer than 30,000 or more than 120,000 public chains, plus five repertoires with anomalous nucleotide sharing, were excluded from co-occurrence clustering. Drawn from immuneACCESS, this table holds only the in-frame rearrangements with V and J called that TCRdb kept. Clones are partly lost; checked studies trace under half to an unresolved V gene and leave the rest unexplained. For V, J and clone size, that table is used; D and trimming come from the DNA. This sample is represented by more than 95,000 clones; less than 85% of them were singletons. The ten largest make up roughly 20% of the sample.

The TCR sequence derives from a young man in good health and CMV-seropositive. The sequenced sample was PBMCs. The chain was built from TRBV10-3 and TRBJ1-1; 7 nucleotides in the junction match TRBD1. Here is the DNA: TGTGCCATCAGTGAGGGGGGACAGCTCGGGACTGAAGCTTTCTTT. It translates to CAISEGGQLGTEAFF.